These 18 T cell receptor beta chains originate from one sample sequenced in a study of T cells after yellow fever vaccination. Using its own MiXCR run on the 5' RACE reads, TCRdb lists one record per CDR3 protein. Among about 550,000 distinct CDR3 sequences listed, 15% to 20% were seen once. Sequenced here: PBMCs, sampled 15 days after the yellow fever booster vaccination. These TCRs come from a man aged 30-40 years who received the YFV17D yellow fever vaccine.

The chain combines TRBV6-1 with TRBJ1-1, with a weak D call TRBD1 (6 bases). Germline V gene data show CDR1 as MNHNS and CDR2 as SASEGT. The CDR3 sequence is 16 residues long. Trimming left V 6 bases short and J 5 bases short, with 22 bases between. For the CDR3, the DNA is TGTGCCAGCAGCGGCCCCCGAACAGGGCTGGGGACTGAAGCTTTCTTT. This sequence encodes CASSGPRTGLGTEAFF.

The chain's CDR3 is CSARVGQHHVEQFF. CDR3 bases: TGCAGTGCTAGAGTGGGACAACATCATGTTGAGCAGTTCTTC. The gene calls are TRBV20-1 and TRBJ2-1; tentatively, D is TRBD1 (6 bases). Germline CDR1 is DFQATT and CDR2 is SNEGSKA (reference sequence). Trimming left V 1 base short and J 9 bases short, with 16 bases between. The CDR3 has 14 amino acids.

The chain combines TRBV7-2 with TRBJ2-3; 7 nucleotides align to TRBD1. Germline CDR1 is SGHTA and CDR2 is FQGNSA. V was pared by 6 bases and J by 9 bases, with 12 bases of the junction left unmatched. This CDR3 has 14 residues. The CDR3 DNA follows: TGTGCCAGCAGTTACAGTCTAACAGGGGAGACGCAGTATTTT. It specifies CASSYSLTGETQYF. Variable domain in full (rest from reference TRBV7-2 and TRBJ2-3): GAGVSQSPSNKVTEKGKDVELRCDPISGHTALYWYRQSLGQGLEFLIYFQGNSAPDKSGLPSDRFSAERTGGSVSTLTIQRTQQEDSAVYLCASSYSLTGETQYFGPGTRLTVL.

Only a few counts were recorded for this clonotype. The V and J genes are TRBV15 and TRBJ2-5; the D is unclear. The CDR3 extends over 13 amino acids. The germline V and J ends were trimmed by 0 bases and 3 bases, with 5 bases remaining between them. Germline loops: CDR1 LNHNV, CDR2 YYDKDF (reference sequence). The CDR3 sequence: CATSRDPKETQYF. The CDR3 DNA sequence: TGTGCCACCAGCAGAGATCCAAAAGAGACCCAGTACTTC.

This sequence joins TRBV19 and TRBJ1-5; 7 nucleotides agree with TRBD1. The V gene end was trimmed by 7 bases and the J gene end by 0 bases; junction bases not matched to a gene: 6. The CDR3 sequence is 15 residues long. Germline V lookup: CDR1 LNHDA, CDR2 SQIVND (reference sequence). CDR3 in amino acids: CASKRDSVSNQPQHF. CDR3 DNA sequence: TGTGCCAGTAAAAGGGACAGCGTTAGCAATCAGCCCCAGCATTTT.

This clonotype was seen at least ten times. The genes are TRBV9 and TRBJ2-3, with 9 bases matching TRBD1. There are 16 residues in the CDR3. After removal of 4 bases from V and 4 bases from J, the junction contained 10 bases not matched to a gene. The V gene's germline CDR1 is SGDLS and CDR2 YYNGEE. The CDR3, as DNA: TGTGCCAGCAGCACAACCGGGACAGGGTTTCCAGATACGCAGTATTTT. Its translation is CASSTTGTGFPDTQYF. The complete variable domain, with remaining parts taken from reference TRBV9 and TRBJ2-3, reads DSGVTQTPKHLITATGQRVTLRCSPRSGDLSVYWYQQSLDQGLQFLIQYYNGEERAKGNILERFSAQQFPDLHSELNLSSLELGDSALYFCASSTTGTGFPDTQYFGPGTRLTVL.

CDR3 in DNA: TGTGCCAGCAGCCAGCAGTTGGAGGGTACGCAGTATTTT. Translation gives CASSQQLEGTQYF. The rearrangement links TRBV14 to TRBJ2-3, with D possibly matching TRBD2 (6 bases). Germline assignment: CDR1 SGHDN and CDR2 FVKESK. V was shortened by 3 bases and J by 8 bases, with 12 bases between the two germline ends. CDR3 length equals 13 residues.

The rearrangement uses TRBV20-1 and TRBJ2-3; TRBD2 aligns across 9 bases. Germline V gives CDR1 DFQATT, CDR2 SNEGSKA (reference sequence). CDR3 length equals 15 residues. The J segment lost 0 bases and the V segment lost 3 bases, leaving 4 bases of the junction unmatched. Written as DNA, the CDR3 is TGCAGTGCTAGTGACGCGGGAGGGAGCACAGATACGCAGTATTTT. Translation gives CSASDAGGSTDTQYF.

The CDR3 here is CASSEGGSLYEQYF. The CDR3 region has the DNA TGTGCCAGCAGTGAAGGTGGGAGCCTCTACGAGCAGTACTTC. The chain is built from TRBV25-1 and TRBJ2-7; D might be TRBD2 (5 bases). Germline V lookup: CDR1 MGHDK, CDR2 SYGVNS. Trimming stripped 2 bases from V and 3 bases from J, with 11 bases between. The CDR3 consists of 14 residues.

The V and J genes are TRBV7-2 and TRBJ2-1, with D maybe TRBD2 (6 bases). The germline gives CDR1 SGHTA, CDR2 FQGNSA. V lost 5 bases, J lost 8 bases, and 10 bases lay in between. This CDR3 has 12 amino acids. The CDR3 is CASSITGDEQFF. CDR3 nucleotides: TGTGCCAGCAGCATAACGGGGGATGAGCAGTTCTTC.

The V call is TRBV12-3 or TRBV12-4, the J call TRBJ2-7; no definite D call. Trimming took 6 bases from V and 5 from J, leaving 14 bases between them. The CDR3 is 13 residues long. CDR3 sequence: CASSSPGPDEQYF. CDR3 bases: TGTGCCAGCAGCAGTCCGGGCCCTGACGAGCAGTACTTC.

The chain joins TRBV5-1 to TRBJ2-7; D may be TRBD1 (6 bases). The germline gives CDR1 SGHRS, CDR2 YFSETQ. V gave up 4 bases and J gave up 3 bases, with 11 bases separating them. This CDR3 has 13 amino acids. In DNA, the CDR3 is TGCGCCAGCAGCGCGGACAGTCGCTACGAGCAGTACTTC. Protein sequence: CASSADSRYEQYF.

This clonotype was seen a handful of times. This chain uses TRBV7-2 with TRBJ1-4; TRBD1 matches at 8 bases. Germline-derived CDR1 and CDR2 are SGHTA and FQGNSA. This CDR3 comprises 16 residues. The junction had 12 bases not matched to a gene; V was cut back by 5 bases and J by 7 bases. The CDR3 loop is CASSPWNSGTGEKLFF. DNA for the CDR3: TGTGCCAGCAGCCCTTGGAACTCCGGGACAGGTGAAAAACTGTTTTTT.

This clonotype was observed many times. The chain links TRBV7-2 to TRBJ1-4; 9 nucleotides match TRBD1. With 1 base clipped from V and 7 bases from J, the junction kept 4 bases outside the gene matches. The CDR3 consists of 15 residues. The V gene's germline CDR1 is SGHTA and CDR2 FQGNSA. The CDR3 DNA sequence: TGTGCCAGCAGCTTAGGGGGACAGGGTTTTGAAAAACTGTTTTTT. Protein product: CASSLGGQGFEKLFF. The full variable domain, completed using reference TRBV7-2 and TRBJ1-4, is GAGVSQSPSNKVTEKGKDVELRCDPISGHTALYWYRQSLGQGLEFLIYFQGNSAPDKSGLPSDRFSAERTGGSVSTLTIQRTQQEDSAVYLCASSLGGQGFEKLFFGSGTQLSVL.

The CDR3 region has the DNA TGTGCCAGCAGCTCTTATTTTGGCGGAGGCCAAGAGACCCAGTACTTC. Protein product: CASSSYFGGGQETQYF. The chain has TRBV7-2 and TRBJ2-5; D possibly corresponds to TRBD2 (5 bases). Germline CDR1 reads SGHTA; CDR2 reads FQGNSA. The CDR3 spans 16 residues. V lost 4 bases and J 1 base, leaving 16 bases between the germline ends.

This clonotype was recorded a few times. V usage is TRBV12-3 or TRBV12-4 and J usage is TRBJ2-1; 7 bases map to TRBD2. V was clipped by 3 bases and J by 2 bases; unmatched bases: 7. This CDR3 region has 16 residues. CDR3 DNA: TGTGCCAGCAGTTTCGGCGGGAGCTTGGCCTACAATGAGCAGTTCTTC. Its protein is CASSFGGSLAYNEQFF.

The genes are TRBV4-3 and TRBJ2-7, with 14 bases that match TRBD2. CDR1 LGHNA and CDR2 YSLEER come from the germline V gene. The junction had 1 base not matched to a gene; V was cut back by 1 base and J by 5 bases. The CDR3 is made up of 15 amino acids. CDR3 amino acids: CASSQGLAGGDEQYF. The CDR3 region has the DNA TGCGCCAGCAGCCAAGGACTAGCGGGAGGGGACGAGCAGTACTTC.

This clonotype was counted only a few times. The chain uses TRBV4-3 and TRBJ2-2; D call uncertain. V gave up 1 base and J gave up 5 bases, with 17 bases separating them. This CDR3 is 17 amino acids long. The germline V gene encodes CDR1 LGHNA and CDR2 YSLEER. CDR3 sequence: CASSQVVIGSKTGELFF. The CDR3 coding sequence is TGCGCCAGCAGCCAAGTTGTTATTGGGTCTAAGACCGGGGAGCTGTTTTTT.